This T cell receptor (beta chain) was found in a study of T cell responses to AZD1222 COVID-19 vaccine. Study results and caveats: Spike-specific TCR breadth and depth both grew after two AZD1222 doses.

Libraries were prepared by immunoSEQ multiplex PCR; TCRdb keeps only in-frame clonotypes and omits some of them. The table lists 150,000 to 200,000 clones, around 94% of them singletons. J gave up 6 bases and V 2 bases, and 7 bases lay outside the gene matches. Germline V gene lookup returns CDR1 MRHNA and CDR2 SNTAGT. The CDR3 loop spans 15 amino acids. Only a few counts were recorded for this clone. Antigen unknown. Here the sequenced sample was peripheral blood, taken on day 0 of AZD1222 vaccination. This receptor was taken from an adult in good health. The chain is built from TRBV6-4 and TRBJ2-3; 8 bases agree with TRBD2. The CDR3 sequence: CASSDGAGGRDTQYF. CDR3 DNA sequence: TGTGCCAGCAGTGACGGTGCGGGGGGCCGGGATACGCAGTATTTT.